This is a list of T cell receptor beta chains from one sample in a study of PD-1 blockade in classical Hodgkin lymphoma. Some clones are missing from TCRdb's copy, which holds only in-frame ones; the method was immunoSEQ multiplex PCR. The sample has over 10,000 clones, 88% seen once. Specimen: CD4+ T cells from blood, collected before the fourth cycle of nivolumab. The origin of the receptors is a human donor with classical Hodgkin lymphoma. Both conserved end residues are part of each CDR3. Fields, in order: V gene, clone size, CDR3 protein. A clone size is listed for some rows: how often the clone was seen (once, few, many), or a class if it is expanded.

TRBV6-1,.,CASSDYSSGNTIYF
TRBV28,.,CASSDLRTGPTGELFF
TRBV7-3,.,CASSFTSGSDLNTGELFF
TRBV28,.,CASSYFTGGNSPLHF
TRBV7-2,once,CASSLATTGWGTQYF
TRBV27,.,CASSAGGRPNEKLFF
TRBV7-2,.,CASSLLNIVAGGRNEQFF
TRBV18,.,CASSPPWTGGGYGYTF
TRBV6-1,.,CASSRLQTEAFF
TRBV7-9,.,CASSPPGNTEAFF
TRBV20-1,.,CSALGVWGYF
TRBV7-3,.,CASSFGTTPGNEQFF
TRBV29-1,.,CSVRGGTAYEQYF